A selection of T cell receptor beta chains follows, all from one sample in a study of T cells after yellow fever vaccination. TCRdb reprocessed the 5' RACE reads with MiXCR, giving one entry per CDR3 protein. This table has over 300,000 distinct CDR3 sequences, roughly 4.3% appearing once. This material consisted of PBMCs, taken 5 days after the yellow fever booster vaccination. Every receptor here comes from a man younger than 35 who received the YFV17D yellow fever vaccine. The CDR3 runs from the conserved cysteine through the conserved F or W. A D gene is named only where the DNA matches it firmly. Not every row has a clone size; where given, it reads once, few, many or a size class.

J gene | D gene | V gene | clone size | CDR3 DNA | CDR3 protein
TRBJ2-3 | NA | TRBV7-2 | NA | TGTGCCAGCAGCCGATGGGGGGGCGACACAGATACGCAGTATTTT | CASSRWGGDTDTQYF
TRBJ2-5 | NA | TRBV5-1 | many | TGCGCCAGCAGCTTGCTGGCCGAAGGAGAGACCCAGTACTTC | CASSLLAEGETQYF
TRBJ2-1 | NA | TRBV7-9 | many | TGTGCCAGCACAACCCTGAGTCTTTACAATGAGCAGTTCTTC | CASTTLSLYNEQFF
TRBJ2-2 | TRBD2 | TRBV29-1 | NA | TGCAGCGCCCTTCGGGGGGACACCGGGGAGCTGTTTTTT | CSALRGDTGELFF
TRBJ1-2 | NA | TRBV12-3/TRBV12-4 | few | TGTGCCAGCAGTTCGGTCAGGGTTTCTGGCTACACCTTC | CASSSVRVSGYTF
TRBJ1-4 | TRBD1 | TRBV7-8 | NA | TGTGCCAGCAGCCCCCCCGGGACAGGGGACGAAAAACTGTTTTTT | CASSPPGTGDEKLFF
TRBJ2-7 | NA | TRBV5-1 | NA | TGCGCCAGCAGCTTCGAGGGCCCCTACGAGCAGTACTTC | CASSFEGPYEQYF
TRBJ1-5 | TRBD1 | TRBV19 | NA | TGTGCCAGTAGTGTGTACCAGGGGGCGAATCAGCCCCAGCATTTT | CASSVYQGANQPQHF
TRBJ2-1 | NA | TRBV18 | many | TGTGCCAGCTCACCCATCGCGAATGAGCAGTTCTTC | CASSPIANEQFF
TRBJ1-2 | TRBD1 | TRBV20-1 | many | TGCAGTGCTAGATTAGCAGGGGGCAACTATGGCTACACCTTC | CSARLAGGNYGYTF
TRBJ1-2 | NA | TRBV27 | few | TGTGCCAGCAGCAAGAGGCGACAGTTCTATGGCTACACCTTC | CASSKRRQFYGYTF
TRBJ2-3 | NA | TRBV6-5 | NA | TGTGCCAGCAGCCCGGACATGACAGATACGCAGTATTTT | CASSPDMTDTQYF
TRBJ1-2 | NA | TRBV5-4 | few | TGTGCCAGCAGCATCGCCCCCGCCAGGGTGGATGGCTACACCTTC | CASSIAPARVDGYTF
TRBJ2-7 | NA | TRBV6-5 | many | TGTGCCAGCAGTGATTGGGGCATAGGGGACTCCTACGAGCAGTACTTC | CASSDWGIGDSYEQYF
TRBJ2-3 | TRBD2 | TRBV11-2 | NA | TGTGCCAGCAGCGGTAGTGGGACTAGCGGGGTAAGAGTCGACACAGATACGCAGTATTTT | CASSGSGTSGVRVDTDTQYF
TRBJ2-3 | NA | TRBV11-2 | NA | TGTGCCAGCAGCTTAAGATACGGCAGCACAGATACGCAGTATTTT | CASSLRYGSTDTQYF
TRBJ2-3 | NA | TRBV20-1 | NA | TGCAGTGCTAGGGCGCCAACCACAGATACGCAGTATTTT | CSARAPTTDTQYF
TRBJ2-6 | NA | TRBV4-1 | many | TGCGCCAGCAGCCAATTAAGTAAGGCCACTTTCTCTGGGGCCAACGTCCTGACTTTC | CASSQLSKATFSGANVLTF
TRBJ1-5 | NA | TRBV12-3/TRBV12-4 | many | TGTGCCAGCAGCTTCTCGGGGGTTCAGCCCCAGCATTTT | CASSFSGVQPQHF
TRBJ2-2 | TRBD1 | TRBV6-5 | many | TGTGCCAGCCTCAGGGGGACAGAGGGCACCGGGGAGCTGTTTTTT | CASLRGTEGTGELFF